In its sample, the clone carrying this T cell receptor beta chain was seen once. The antigen is undetermined. This entry is derived from a study of T cells in Graves' hyperthyroidism and ophthalmopathy. Overall study findings and caveats: Expanded thyroid clonotypes (above 0.001) were mostly also found in blood. In simple terms, a model built on 13 V-J features told ophthalmopathy apart from stable hyperthyroidism.

Germline lookup yields CDR1 SGDLS and CDR2 YYNGEE. Unmatched junction bases numbered 7, after V lost 3 bases and J lost 4 bases. This CDR3 region has 15 residues. Amplified TCR beta CDR3 regions came from RNA transcripts. When the TCR CDR3 underwent first-round RT-PCR, the HTBI primer set was used. TCRdb called the multiplex PCR reads again in MiXCR, with one record for every CDR3 protein. The sample records around 620,000 distinct CDR3 sequences, approximately 14% being singletons. Inclusion characteristics of ophthalmopathy patients comprised a Clinical Activity Score of at least 3, a NOSPECS grade of at least 4, and duration under 3 months. PBMCs were obtained from about 9.9 ml fresh peripheral blood.

This chain joins TRBV9 and TRBJ2-1; 7 bases are a match to TRBD2. What was sequenced was blood. This receptor was taken from a woman under 30 with Graves' ophthalmopathy. The CDR3 loop reads CASSDGTNFYNEQFF. Here the CDR3 DNA reads TGTGCCAGCAGCGACGGGACTAATTTTTACAATGAGCAGTTCTTC.